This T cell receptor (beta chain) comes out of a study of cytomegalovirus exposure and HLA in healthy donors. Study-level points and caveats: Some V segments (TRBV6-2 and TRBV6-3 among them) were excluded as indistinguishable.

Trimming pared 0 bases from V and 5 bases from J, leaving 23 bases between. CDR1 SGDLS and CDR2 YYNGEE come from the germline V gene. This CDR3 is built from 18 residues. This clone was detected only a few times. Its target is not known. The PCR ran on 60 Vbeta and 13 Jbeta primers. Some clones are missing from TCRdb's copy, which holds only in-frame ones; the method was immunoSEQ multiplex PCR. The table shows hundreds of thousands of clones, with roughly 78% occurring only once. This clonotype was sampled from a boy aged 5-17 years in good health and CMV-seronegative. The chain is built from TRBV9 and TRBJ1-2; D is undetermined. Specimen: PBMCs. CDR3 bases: TGTGCCAGCAGCGTAGGGAGTGGTGGGTCCTACCTTGATTATGGCTACACCTTC. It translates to CASSVGSGGSYLDYGYTF. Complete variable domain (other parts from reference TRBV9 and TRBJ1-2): DSGVTQTPKHLITATGQRVTLRCSPRSGDLSVYWYQQSLDQGLQFLIQYYNGEERAKGNILERFSAQQFPDLHSELNLSSLELGDSALYFCASSVGSGGSYLDYGYTFGSGTRLTVV.